The following is a TCR beta chain sequence with its context. Its specific antigen is unknown. Base qualities are not provided; no much larger clone lies one nucleotide away. The data were obtained in a study of T cells after posttransplantation cyclophosphamide (dated by TCRdb to the mid-2010s). Some background on the complete study: Using TRB sequencing, the study followed how the T cell repertoire rebuilt after myeloablative bone marrow transplantation with posttransplantation cyclophosphamide given as GVHD prophylaxis. Samples from 30 to 35 PTCy-treated patients, along with samples from about 17 of their related bone marrow donors, underwent antigen receptor sequencing. Blood from every one of the 30 to 40 PTCy patients who had 1-year posttransplant specimens underwent TRB sequencing. Up to about 3 additional blood samples from 2 to 5.2 years after transplant were also TRB-sequenced in 3 patients, as was pretransplant blood from several patients. Because TRA and TRB clonality were tightly correlated in roughly 10 samples, subsequent TCR analyses were focused on TRB only. Public TRB sequences were queried against a database of over 3,500 sequences associated with responses to pathogens, tumor antigens, self-antigens and alloantigens.

Overall study outcomes, separate from this receptor: Donor-recipient similarity was low at 1-2 months but increased during the first year, and donor CD8+ memory clones often dominated later blood repertoires. The TRB repertoires of T cells infiltrating skin or GI tract showed only limited overlap with the TRB repertoires of T cells in blood. Across a few dozen patients, TRB clonality was highly associated with recipient CMV seropositivity and CMV reactivation, and diversity in PTCy patients was similar to diversity in CNI/methotrexate controls.

CDR1 and CDR2, looked up from the germline V gene, are SGHRS and YFSETQ. V lost 5 bases and J lost 4 bases, and the count of bases not matched to a germline gene is 6. From its cysteine to its phenylalanine, the CDR3 spans 14 amino acids. The entry retains the CDR3 DNA only, 42 bases that are in frame from base 1. Reading the label with the study, this specimen's treatment or condition is: high-dose cyclophosphamide on days +3 and +4 as single-agent GVHD prophylaxis. Patients in the PTCy group got busulfan and fludarabine conditioning, a marrow graft from a related or unrelated donor, and cyclophosphamide on days +3 and +4. PTCy-treated patients were drawn from a prospective multi-institutional clinical trial. Peripheral blood and bone marrow mononuclear cells were isolated by Ficoll-Hypaque density centrifugation and cryopreserved. Genomic DNA was the input for TRB sequencing, which was run either with the immunoSEQ assay at survey resolution or with the hsTCRB kit. In the source study's methods: The immunoSEQ software handled initial read processing, and the LymphoSeq R package was used for repertoire analyses. For each TRB dataset, clonality was calculated as 1 minus normalized Shannon entropy, and the Gini coefficient was computed as well. Phenotypes of unsorted samples were inferred by mapping TRB sequences from sorted subsets of the recipient or donor onto the same recipient's unsorted samples. TCRdb obtained this table from immuneACCESS and retained in-frame rearrangements with V and J assigned. These tables miss some clones; where compared with another copy, unresolved V genes account for less than half of the shortfall, and the remainder is unexplained. That table is the source of V, J and clone size, and D and trimming were worked out from the DNA. In this sample the table shows under 3,000 clones, roughly 85% of which occur a single time. The ten largest account for roughly a quarter of the sample.

The TCR sequence derives from a male patient in his thirties who received an allogeneic stem cell transplant from a related donor, was CMV-positive, and had acute GVHD only. Following a transplant, some T lymphocytes may have been derived from the graft donor. This specimen was PBMCs, taken after allogeneic stem cell transplant with posttransplant cyclophosphamide. Recombination connected TRBV5-1 to TRBJ2-5; the central 9 bases match TRBD1. The CDR3 protein sequence reads: CASRYGQGRETQYF. Read as DNA, the sequence is TGCGCCAGCAGATATGGACAGGGGAGAGAGACCCAGTACTTC.